These 25 T cell receptor beta chains originate from one sample sequenced in a study of regulatory T cells in long-lasting Graves disease. Investigators prepared the TCR beta libraries by applying iRepertoire HTBI primers and Arm-PCR of CDR3 regions. TCRdb reanalysed the multiplex PCR reads using MiXCR and keeps one entry per CDR3 protein. The data contain roughly 430,000 distinct CDR3 sequences, about 21% of them singletons. Time point reported: persistent/refractory GD, antithyroid drugs over 5 years with positive TRAb. The authors made the TCR library using RNA they extracted from PBMCs. This specimen consisted of peripheral blood mononuclear cells (PBMCs), obtained when the disease was refractory, from a patient treated with antithyroid drugs. The receptors stem from a female donor with Graves disease.

This clonotype showed up many times. This sequence joins TRBV2 and TRBJ2-7; TRBD2 aligns across 9 bases. The CDR3 has 13 amino acids. Trimming cost V 10 bases and J 5 bases; bases outside gene matches: 9. Per germline, CDR1 SNHLY and CDR2 FYNNEI. This chain's CDR3 is CAKMETSGNEQYF. DNA of the CDR3: TGTGCCAAGATGGAGACTAGCGGAAACGAGCAGTACTTC. The variable domain in full, completed from reference TRBV2 and TRBJ2-7, reads EPEVTQTPSHQVTQMGQEVILRCVPISNHLYFYWYRQILGQKVEFLVSFYNNEISEKSEIFDDQFSVERPDGSNFTLKIRSTKLEDSAMYFCAKMETSGNEQYFGPGTRLTVT.

The sample holds a few counts of this clonotype. The chain has TRBV2 and TRBJ2-3; D is ambiguous. Germline CDR1 SNHLY, CDR2 FYNNEI. The CDR3 has 13 residues. Trimming took off 7 bases at V and 0 bases at J, with 8 bases between the two ends. DNA of the CDR3: TGTGCCAGCATCCAGGACAGCACAGATACGCAGTATTTT. This sequence encodes CASIQDSTDTQYF.

This clonotype has just a few counts. V gene TRBV9 combines with J gene TRBJ2-6; 8 nucleotides line up with TRBD1. CDR1 SGDLS and CDR2 YYNGEE come from the germline V gene. Trimming removed 3 bases from V and 0 bases from J; junction bases left unmatched: 11. The CDR3 is 19 residues long. CDR3 coding DNA: TGTGCCAGCAGCGCCCCCGGGACAGGCGTCCGCTCTGGGGCCAACGTCCTGACTTTC. Its protein product is CASSAPGTGVRSGANVLTF.

The J gene is TRBJ1-3, the V gene TRBV6-2 or TRBV6-3, with D hard to call. The CDR3 runs to 18 residues. Looked up from germline, CDR1 is MNHEY and CDR2 is SVGEGT. V lost 4 bases and J 0 bases, leaving 19 bases between the germline ends. The CDR3 spells CASSSTPLAGSSGNTIYF. DNA for the CDR3: TGTGCCAGCAGTTCCACGCCCTTGGCAGGCAGCTCTGGAAACACCATATATTTT.

This clonotype has only a few counts. The rearrangement links TRBV13 to TRBJ2-4, with TRBD2 matching over 9 bases. CDR1 and CDR2 (germline): PRHDT, FYEKMQ (reference sequence). The ends lost 6 bases at V and 2 bases at J; junction bases unmatched: 8. CDR3 length: 16 amino acids. The CDR3 region is CASRGNSGSTKNIQYF. The DNA for the CDR3 is TGTGCCAGCAGGGGAAATAGCGGGAGTACCAAAAACATTCAGTACTTC.

Ten or more counts support this clonotype. The chain recombines TRBV2 with TRBJ2-4; unclear D gene. From germline, CDR1 is SNHLY and CDR2 FYNNEI. V was shortened by 0 bases and J by 6 bases, with 6 bases between the two germline ends. The CDR3 extends over 13 amino acids. The CDR3 sequence is CASSEAVVNIQYF. The CDR3 DNA follows: TGTGCCAGCAGTGAAGCGGTGGTAAACATTCAGTACTTC. Supplemented by reference TRBV2 and TRBJ2-4, the full variable domain reads EPEVTQTPSHQVTQMGQEVILRCVPISNHLYFYWYRQILGQKVEFLVSFYNNEISEKSEIFDDQFSVERPDGSNFTLKIRSTKLEDSAMYFCASSEAVVNIQYFGAGTRLSVL.

This clonotype was picked up many times. V usage is TRBV15 and J usage is TRBJ1-4; no reliable D call. V was cut by 2 bases and J by 3 bases, with 13 bases left in between. The CDR3 extends over 16 amino acids. Germline V lookup: CDR1 LNHNV, CDR2 YYDKDF (reference sequence). CDR3 in DNA: TGTGCCACCAGCAGACCGCCTCAGATCGCTAATGAAAAACTGTTTTTT. Protein sequence: CATSRPPQIANEKLFF.

This clonotype was detected once. The chain couples TRBV3-1 to TRBJ2-3; no definite D call. From germline, CDR1 is LGHDT and CDR2 YNNKEL (reference sequence). The length of the CDR3 is 14 residues. V was shortened by 3 bases and J by 0 bases, with 7 bases between the two germline ends. As DNA, the CDR3 is TGTGCCAGCAGCCATTATGCTAGCACAGATACGCAGTATTTT. It is translated as CASSHYASTDTQYF.

This clonotype was seen many times. The J gene is TRBJ2-7, the V gene TRBV28, with 9 bases fitting TRBD1. The CDR3 loop spans 15 amino acids. CDR1 and CDR2 (germline): MDHEN, SYDVKM. The V gene end was trimmed by 6 bases and the J gene end by 0 bases; junction bases not matched to a gene: 6. DNA of the CDR3: TGTGCCAGCAGCCAGGGACAGGGATTCTCCTACGAGCAGTACTTC. This sequence encodes CASSQGQGFSYEQYF.

The sample holds many counts of this clonotype. This chain connects TRBV10-3 to TRBJ1-4, with D possibly TRBD1 on 5 matching bases. The V gene lost 8 bases and the J gene lost 8 bases, with 15 bases spanning the gap. This CDR3 is 13 amino acids long. Germline V gene sequence: CDR1 ENHRY, CDR2 SYGVKD. The CDR3 nucleotides read TGTGCCATCGCCGGGACCCAAGGGGAAAAACTGTTTTTT. Translating it yields CAIAGTQGEKLFF.

This clonotype appeared a few times. This chain uses TRBV6-2 or TRBV6-3 with TRBJ2-5; a weak D match, TRBD1 (6 bases). The germline gives CDR1 MNHEY, CDR2 SVGEGT. There are 16 residues in the CDR3. Trimming removed 2 bases at V and 1 base at J, with 14 bases between. The CDR3 sequence: CASSYNGRGAQETQYF. The CDR3 coding sequence is TGTGCCAGCAGTTACAATGGCAGGGGTGCCCAAGAGACCCAGTACTTC.

Concerning this clonotype: An end of the junction does not agree with germline; a read error may underlie this. The chain uses TRBV6-9 and TRBJ2-7, with D unresolved. Germline CDR1 reads MNHGY; CDR2 reads SVAAGI. The CDR3 has 13 amino acids. The CDR3 region has the DNA TGTGCCAACAGTTACGCCAGCTCCTACGAGCAGTACTTC. Its translation is CANSYASSYEQYF.

This clonotype was picked up a small number of times. This chain uses TRBV28 with TRBJ2-1; a weak D match, TRBD1 (5 bases). V lost 6 bases to trimming and J lost 10 bases, with 10 bases between them. This CDR3 region has 11 residues. The germline V gene encodes CDR1 MDHEN and CDR2 SYDVKM. CDR3 in amino acids: CASSQGGEQFF. CDR3 DNA sequence: TGTGCCAGCAGCCAGGGCGGAGAGCAGTTCTTC.

This clonotype occurred many times. The gene calls are TRBV27 and TRBJ1-6; D unclear. Germline lookup yields CDR1 MNHEY and CDR2 SMNVEV (reference sequence). The CDR3 loop spans 13 amino acids. The ends were cut back, 3 bases at V and 8 bases at J, with 8 bases in the middle. The CDR3 DNA follows: TGTGCCAGCAGTTTCCGTACAGATTCACCCCTCCACTTT. Protein: CASSFRTDSPLHF.

This clonotype was counted a few times. The V call is TRBV20-1, the J call TRBJ2-7, with a tentative D call TRBD1 (6 bases). Germline values: CDR1 DFQATT, CDR2 SNEGSKA (reference sequence). The CDR3 is 13 amino acids. Trimming left V 3 bases short and J 3 bases short, with 12 bases between. The CDR3: CSASRDINYEQYF. The CDR3 nucleotides read TGCAGTGCTAGTCGGGACATCAACTACGAGCAGTACTTC.

The V and J genes are TRBV7-6 and TRBJ1-4; D not resolved. Germline V gene lookup returns CDR1 SGHVS and CDR2 FNYEAQ. There are 15 residues in the CDR3. Trimming took 1 base from V and 5 from J, leaving 11 bases between them. The CDR3 DNA sequence: TGTGCCAGCAGCTTAGGGGGTCAGGAAAATGAAAAACTGTTTTTT. Residues: CASSLGGQENEKLFF.

This clonotype was recorded at least ten times. The rearrangement joins TRBV28 to TRBJ2-7; 9 positions match TRBD1. Germline CDR1 is MDHEN and CDR2 is SYDVKM. There are 17 residues in the CDR3. Losses at the gene ends were 6 bases for V and 5 bases for J; bases not matched to a gene: 17. The DNA of the CDR3 is TGTGCCAGCAGCGTATATACAGGGGGCCGGGGGGTCAACGAGCAGTACTTC. Its translation: CASSVYTGGRGVNEQYF.

This clonotype was detected only a few times. The chain joins TRBV18 to TRBJ2-5, with D possibly TRBD2 on 5 matching bases. Germline CDR1 is KGHSH and CDR2 is LQKENI. Trimming shortened V by 6 bases and J by 3 bases, and 23 bases separated the two germline ends. CDR3 length: 17 residues. CDR3 amino acids: CASSRRQLGTPKETQYF. DNA of the CDR3: TGTGCCAGCTCGCGACGGCAACTAGGCACGCCCAAAGAGACCCAGTACTTC.

Points on this clonotype: Since a much larger clone is just one base distant, this may be a read error. The chain employs TRBV5-1 and TRBJ1-6; unclear D gene. The CDR3 spans 15 residues. Deletions cut 4 bases from V and 8 bases from J, with 16 bases between. CDR1 and CDR2 (germline): SGHRS, YFSETQ. As DNA, the CDR3 is TGCGCCAGCAGCCATTCGGCCCAAAAGGATTCACCCCTCCACTTT. This translates into CASSHSAQKDSPLHF.

This clonotype was recorded at least ten times. The chain combines TRBV12-3 or TRBV12-4 with TRBJ1-1; TRBD1 aligns across 9 bases. The length of the CDR3 is 16 residues. J gave up 1 base and V 5 bases, and 8 bases lay outside the gene matches. CDR3 nucleotides: TGTGCCAGCAGTGCACAGGGGGCGAAAGGGAACACTGAAGCTTTCTTT. Translating gives CASSAQGAKGNTEAFF.

The chain uses TRBV30 and TRBJ1-4, with a possible D match to TRBD1 (6 bases). The CDR3 length is 14 residues. Between the trimmed V and J ends, which lost 3 bases and 5 bases, there was a span of 13 bases. Germline values: CDR1 GTSNPN, CDR2 SVGIG (reference sequence). CDR3 sequence (DNA): TGTGCCTGGAGCCGGGGGGGCCCAAATGAAAAACTGTTTTTT. Protein sequence: CAWSRGGPNEKLFF.

This clonotype was seen at least ten times. Here the CDR3 DNA reads TGCAGCGTTGAAGACCTAGCGACCTACGAGCAGTACTTC. Protein: CSVEDLATYEQYF. The chain recombines TRBV29-1 with TRBJ2-7, with D tentatively TRBD2 (6 bases). The CDR3 runs to 13 residues. In germline, CDR1 is SQVTM, CDR2 ANQGSEA. V lost 0 bases, J lost 2 bases, and 8 bases lay in between.

This clonotype was seen many times. The rearrangement links TRBV12-3 or TRBV12-4 to TRBJ2-2; D may correspond to TRBD1 or TRBD2 (6 bases each). V lost 5 bases and J lost 6, with 19 bases in between. CDR3 length equals 16 residues. The CDR3 loop reads CASSLGGAGVAGELFF. The CDR3 nucleotides are TGTGCCAGCAGTCTAGGCGGGGCAGGGGTAGCCGGGGAGCTGTTTTTT.

This clonotype has more than one count but fewer than ten. The gene calls are TRBV7-3 and TRBJ2-5; TRBD2 matches at 7 bases. J lost 2 bases, V lost 5 bases, and 2 bases had no gene match. Germline V CDR1 and CDR2: SGHTA, FQGTGA. The CDR3 runs to 13 residues. The CDR3 spells CASSRGEQETQYF. CDR3 coding DNA: TGTGCCAGCAGCCGGGGGGAACAAGAGACCCAGTACTTC.

The chain carries TRBV6-2 or TRBV6-3 and TRBJ1-2; D is ambiguous. V was cut by 0 bases and J by 0 bases, with 17 bases left in between. The germline gives CDR1 MNHEY, CDR2 SVGEGT. This CDR3 region has 18 residues. The CDR3 DNA sequence: TGTGCCAGCAGTTACTCGAAACCGGGGTCCCTCCCTAACTATGGCTACACCTTC. Residues: CASSYSKPGSLPNYGYTF.